Sequencing of this T cell receptor (beta chain) was carried out in a study of T-cell reconstitution after alpha-beta-depleted transplantation in children. It was with unique molecular identifiers that the TCRbeta library was prepared. TCRdb re-called the PCR reads through MiXCR, storing one row per CDR3 protein. Of about 980,000 distinct CDR3 sequences in the sample, about 29% were seen once. The study's findings and limits: Surviving recipient cells, namely T cells and thymic progenitors, were the source of high day-60 TCRbeta diversity in some patients. T-cell counts and diversity at one year post-transplant came mainly from newly produced T cells.

Worth noting for this clonotype: The antigen is unknown.

CDR3 length equals 14 residues. Germline V gene data show CDR1 as SGHKS and CDR2 as YYEKEE (reference sequence). The V gene lost 4 bases and the J gene lost 9 bases, with 17 bases spanning the gap. The TCR originated in a boy in the first two years of life who had a stem cell transplant for SCID, so the T cells may come from the graft donor. This chain connects TRBV5-5 to TRBJ2-1; D is unclear. The specimen comprised PBMCs, mostly from graft donor cells, sampled 360 days after TCRalphabeta/CD19-depleted stem cell transplant. As DNA, the CDR3 is TGTGCCAGCAGCCTTATCCCAACAATGGGTGAGCAGTTCTTC. Encoded protein: CASSLIPTMGEQFF.